Below, 29 T cell receptor beta chains from the same sample are listed, as sequenced in a study of response to subunit inactivated influenza vaccine. TCRdb used MiXCR to reprocess the RT-PCR reads, holding one entry per CDR3 protein. The sample holds 300,000 to 350,000 distinct CDR3 sequences, around 20% seen once. Sequences were derived from PBMCs from blood, sampled less than 22 months after vaccination. These receptor sequences come from a man between 50 and 75 years old who received an inactivated influenza vaccine.

V usage is TRBV15 and J usage is TRBJ1-3; D remains unclear. This CDR3 contains 16 residues. Trimming left V 4 bases short and J 0 bases short, with 13 bases between. Germline V gene lookup returns CDR1 LNHNV and CDR2 YYDKDF (reference sequence). CDR3 loop: CATSIDLLNSGNTIYF. In DNA, the CDR3 is TGTGCCACCAGCATTGATTTACTGAACTCTGGAAACACCATATATTTT.

The V call is TRBV2, the J call TRBJ2-7; 8 bases are a match to TRBD1. From germline, CDR1 is SNHLY and CDR2 FYNNEI. CDR3 length: 15 amino acids. V was clipped by 3 bases and J by 7 bases; unmatched bases: 11. The CDR3 sequence is CASSDRGPVPTEQYF. The CDR3 DNA follows: TGTGCCAGCAGTGACAGGGGGCCAGTCCCCACGGAGCAGTACTTC.

The rearrangement uses TRBV7-6 and TRBJ2-1; 11 bases are a match to TRBD2. V lost 2 bases to trimming and J lost 4 bases; unmatched junction nucleotides: 10. CDR1 and CDR2 (germline): SGHVS, FNYEAQ. This CDR3 is built from 18 residues. The chain's CDR3 is CASSLNLAGGYVYNEQFF. The CDR3 DNA is TGTGCCAGCAGCTTAAACCTAGCGGGAGGATACGTATACAATGAGCAGTTCTTC.

The chain joins TRBV28 to TRBJ2-3; no clear D. Trimming removed 4 bases from V and 2 bases from J, with 13 bases in between. Germline V lookup: CDR1 MDHEN, CDR2 SYDVKM. The CDR3 totals 15 residues. The CDR3, as DNA: TGTGCCAGCAGTTCTTCTCTGTCAGTCACAGATACGCAGTATTTT. This codes for CASSSSLSVTDTQYF.

The chain joins TRBV28 to TRBJ2-5, with 11 bases lining up with TRBD2. J lost 3 bases, V lost 5 bases, and 17 bases had no gene match. The CDR3 spans 19 residues. Germline values: CDR1 MDHEN, CDR2 SYDVKM. CDR3 sequence: CASSPFTSGSRKKEETQYF. The DNA for the CDR3 is TGTGCCAGCAGTCCATTTACTAGCGGGAGTCGAAAGAAGGAAGAGACCCAGTACTTC.

J is TRBJ1-5 and V is TRBV5-5; TRBD1 matches at 9 bases. J lost 7 bases, V lost 4 bases, and 12 bases had no gene match. Germline CDR1 is SGHKS and CDR2 is YYEKEE (reference sequence). CDR3 length: 16 amino acids. In DNA, the CDR3 is TGTGCCAGCAGCGCCCTAACAGGGGGCTACTTGCAGCCCCAGCATTTT. This sequence encodes CASSALTGGYLQPQHF.

Only a few counts were recorded for this clonotype. This sequence joins TRBV11-2 and TRBJ2-5; no clear D. V was shortened by 0 bases and J by 5 bases, with 13 bases between the two germline ends. The germline V gene has CDR1 SGHAT and CDR2 FQNNGV. There are 15 residues in the CDR3. CDR3 nucleotides: TGTGCCAGCAGCTTAGATCAGTCGGCCGCGGAGACCCAGTACTTC. It yields the protein CASSLDQSAAETQYF.

This clonotype was counted a few times. V usage is TRBV24-1 and J usage is TRBJ2-3; TRBD1 is a possible D gene (5 bases). The CDR3 length is 15 residues. V was cut by 1 base and J by 8 bases, with 15 bases left in between. Germline-derived CDR1 and CDR2 are KGHDR and SFDVKD. Here the CDR3 reads CATSDFGHGDLTQYF. The CDR3 DNA follows: TGTGCCACCAGTGATTTCGGACATGGAGACCTTACGCAGTATTTT.

This chain connects TRBV28 to TRBJ1-6; no clear D. The CDR3 runs 14 residues. CDR1 is MDHEN and CDR2 is SYDVKM in the germline V gene. V lost 7 bases and J lost 8, with 15 bases in between. CDR3 amino acids: CASTLLLDYSPLHF. Written as DNA, the CDR3 is TGTGCCAGCACCTTACTTCTTGACTATTCACCCCTCCACTTT. Drawing the rest from reference TRBV28 and TRBJ1-6, the complete variable domain is DVKVTQSSRYLVKRTGEKVFLECVQDMDHENMFWYRQDPGLGLRLIYFSYDVKMKEKGDIPEGYSVSREKKERFSLILESASTNQTSMYLCASTLLLDYSPLHFGNGTRLTVT.

The chain couples TRBV7-8 to TRBJ1-1; 7 bases are a match to TRBD1. CDR1 is SGHVS, CDR2 FQNEAQ, per germline. J gave up 6 bases and V 8 bases, and 9 bases lay outside the gene matches. There are 13 residues in the CDR3. In DNA form, the CDR3 reads TGTGCCAGCCGATTGGGGACAGCCGCTGAAGCTTTCTTT. Amino acid sequence: CASRLGTAAEAFF.

This clonotype was observed a few times. The chain couples TRBV20-1 to TRBJ2-7; TRBD2 agrees at 13 bases. The trim removed 3 bases at V and 13 bases at J, leaving 3 bases unmatched. The germline V gene encodes CDR1 DFQATT and CDR2 SNEGSKA (reference sequence). The CDR3 is 11 amino acids. CDR3 bases: TGCAGTGCTAGGACTAGCGGGAGGCTCTACTTC. Its protein product is CSARTSGRLYF.

The CDR3 loop is CASSSQTDTDTQYF. The CDR3, as DNA: TGTGCCAGCAGTTCACAGACAGACACAGATACGCAGTATTTT. The genes are TRBV6-5 and TRBJ2-3; tentatively, D is TRBD1 (5 bases). CDR1 and CDR2 from the germline V gene are MNHEY and SVGAGI. The CDR3 contains 14 residues. Trimming shortened V by 4 bases and J by 2 bases, and 10 bases separated the two germline ends.

This clonotype was detected only a few times. The DNA for the CDR3 is TGTGCCAGCAGTCCAACCGGGACAGGGTGGTTTGGCTACACCTTC. This gives the protein CASSPTGTGWFGYTF. J is TRBJ1-2 and V is TRBV12-3 or TRBV12-4; 9 positions agree with TRBD1. The CDR3 extends over 15 amino acids. J was trimmed by 7 bases and V by 5 bases; bases with no gene match: 11.

The chain is built from TRBV10-3 and TRBJ1-1, with D uncertain. The CDR3 totals 14 residues. The V end lost 3 bases, the J end lost 1 base, and 9 bases lay between the germline ends. Germline CDR1 ENHRY, CDR2 SYGVKD. CDR3 DNA: TGTGCCATCAGTGATCTAGGGCGGAACACTGAAGCTTTCTTT. Its protein is CAISDLGRNTEAFF.

This clonotype was seen a handful of times. V and J are TRBV5-1 and TRBJ1-1; D is undetermined. Per germline, CDR1 SGHRS and CDR2 YFSETQ. This CDR3 comprises 14 residues. The V gene lost 4 bases and the J gene lost 4 bases, with 14 bases spanning the gap. This CDR3 is CASSVRDLGTEAFF. For the CDR3, the DNA is TGCGCCAGCAGCGTGAGGGATCTGGGCACTGAAGCTTTCTTT. The full variable domain, its missing parts supplied by reference TRBV5-1 and TRBJ1-1, is KAGVTQTPRYLIKTRGQQVTLSCSPISGHRSVSWYQQTPGQGLQFLFEYFSETQRNKGNFPGRFSGRQFSNSRSEMNVSTLELGDSALYLCASSVRDLGTEAFFGQGTRLTVV.

The V and J genes are TRBV24-1 and TRBJ2-1; D gene uncertain. This CDR3 region has 13 residues. V lost 5 bases and J lost 8, with 12 bases in between. In germline, CDR1 is KGHDR, CDR2 SFDVKD. The CDR3: CATSALTGDEQFF. Written as DNA, the CDR3 is TGTGCCACCAGTGCTCTCACTGGCGATGAGCAGTTCTTC.

The chain combines TRBV27 with TRBJ1-4; a weak D match, TRBD1 (5 bases). The CDR3 runs to 16 residues. Germline V gives CDR1 MNHEY, CDR2 SMNVEV (reference sequence). Deletions cut 0 bases from V and 7 bases from J, with 15 bases between. CDR3 amino acids: CASSLSIGTWTEKLFF. CDR3 coding DNA: TGTGCCAGCAGTTTATCGATAGGGACCTGGACTGAAAAACTGTTTTTT.

The rearrangement links TRBV4-3 to TRBJ1-6, with 7 bases identical to TRBD1. J gave up 6 bases and V 2 bases, and 7 bases lay outside the gene matches. Germline V gene lookup returns CDR1 LGHNA and CDR2 YSLEER. This CDR3 is built from 16 residues. In DNA form, the CDR3 reads TGCGCCAGCAGCCAAATAAGGGCAGGGGGTAATTCACCCCTCCACTTT. This gives the protein CASSQIRAGGNSPLHF.

A few counts support this clonotype. The chain uses TRBV6-1 and TRBJ1-4; D ambiguous. The CDR3 sequence is 15 residues long. Germline loops: CDR1 MNHNS, CDR2 SASEGT. The V end was cut by 6 bases, the J end by 2 bases, with 13 bases between. In nucleotides, the CDR3 is TGTGCCAGCAGGGCCGGGGAGGCGACTAATGAAAAACTGTTTTTT. Translating gives CASRAGEATNEKLFF.

This clonotype was seen repeatedly, ten times or more. The CDR3 DNA reads as TGTGCCAGCAGCTTAGCCGAGGGACAGGGAAGCTATGGCTACACCTTC. Residues: CASSLAEGQGSYGYTF. The V call is TRBV7-9, the J call TRBJ1-2; 9 bases agree with TRBD1. There are 16 residues in the CDR3. Trimming removed 0 bases from V and 4 bases from J; junction bases left unmatched: 6. In germline, CDR1 is SEHNR, CDR2 FQNEAQ (reference sequence). The complete variable domain, with remaining parts taken from reference TRBV7-9 and TRBJ1-2, reads DTGVSQNPRHKITKRGQNVTFRCDPISEHNRLYWYRQTLGQGPEFLTYFQNEAQLEKSRLLSDRFSAERPKGSFSTLEIQRTEQGDSAMYLCASSLAEGQGSYGYTFGSGTRLTVV.

The V call is TRBV4-2, the J call TRBJ2-5; possibly TRBD1 for D (6 bases). The germline gives CDR1 LGHNA, CDR2 YNFKEQ. CDR3 length: 15 residues. Deletions cut 1 base from V and 0 bases from J, with 9 bases between. The CDR3 nucleotides read TGTGCCAGCAGCCAAGGTCAGGGGAACCAAGAGACCCAGTACTTC. Translating gives CASSQGQGNQETQYF.

V gene TRBV20-1 combines with J gene TRBJ2-1; D is ambiguous. V gave up 5 bases and J gave up 0 bases, with 8 bases separating them. Germline CDR1 reads DFQATT; CDR2 reads SNEGSKA (reference sequence). The CDR3 sequence is 13 residues long. The CDR3 DNA sequence: TGCAGTGCTGGTTCAAACTCCTACAATGAGCAGTTCTTC. Its protein product is CSAGSNSYNEQFF.

The chain carries TRBV4-1 and TRBJ2-1; 10 bases line up with TRBD2. This CDR3 is built from 20 residues. Germline values: CDR1 MGHRA, CDR2 YSYEKL. V lost 5 bases to trimming and J lost 4 bases; unmatched junction nucleotides: 20. The CDR3 sequence: CASSSRPTFSSGRPYNEQFF. The CDR3 bases are TGCGCCAGCAGCTCCCGACCGACTTTTTCTAGCGGGAGACCGTACAATGAGCAGTTCTTC.

This clonotype has a handful of counts. This chain joins TRBV4-2 and TRBJ2-7, with D tentatively TRBD2 (6 bases). There are 13 residues in the CDR3. The germline V gene encodes CDR1 LGHNA and CDR2 YNFKEQ. The V end was cut by 6 bases, the J end by 4 bases, with 13 bases between. CDR3 residues: CASSRGAEYEQYF. The CDR3 DNA follows: TGTGCCAGCAGTCGCGGGGCGGAGTACGAGCAGTACTTC.

The sample holds many counts of this clonotype. The V gene is TRBV12-3 or TRBV12-4, the J gene TRBJ1-5; maybe TRBD1 (6 bases). Trimming shortened V by 2 bases and J by 0 bases, and 17 bases separated the two germline ends. This CDR3 contains 18 residues. The CDR3 protein is CASSLIGRGQYSNQPQHF. The CDR3, as DNA: TGTGCCAGCAGTTTAATCGGCAGGGGCCAGTATAGCAATCAGCCCCAGCATTTT.

This chain connects TRBV20-1 to TRBJ1-5; D may be TRBD1 (5 bases). V was shortened by 3 bases and J by 0 bases, with 9 bases between the two germline ends. Germline CDR1 DFQATT, CDR2 SNEGSKA (reference sequence). This CDR3 spans 14 amino acids. In DNA, the CDR3 is TGCAGTGCTAGTATAGGGGATAGCAATCAGCCCCAGCATTTT. Residues: CSASIGDSNQPQHF.

J is TRBJ1-3 and V is TRBV10-2; D is ambiguous. The CDR3 is made up of 16 amino acids. The V end lost 0 bases, the J end lost 0 bases, and 9 bases lay between the germline ends. CDR1 and CDR2 from the germline V gene are WSHSY and SAAADI. CDR3 sequence (DNA): TGCGCCAGCAGTGAGTCCGGACGGAACTCTGGAAACACCATATATTTT. Translating it yields CASSESGRNSGNTIYF.

The chain is built from TRBV5-1 and TRBJ1-1; the D gene is possibly TRBD1 (6 bases). Per germline, CDR1 SGHRS and CDR2 YFSETQ. Trimming shortened V by 1 base and J by 3 bases, and 10 bases separated the two germline ends. This CDR3 region has 14 residues. CDR3 region: CASSLLGQDTEAFF. Here the CDR3 DNA reads TGCGCCAGCAGCTTGTTGGGACAAGACACTGAAGCTTTCTTT.

The chain couples TRBV7-9 to TRBJ1-2, with D unclear. CDR1 and CDR2 from the germline V gene are SEHNR and FQNEAQ (reference sequence). V shed 6 bases and J shed 9 bases, with 20 bases lying between them. This CDR3 has 14 amino acids. DNA for the CDR3: TGTGCCAGCAGGTCTATGGACCTTTCGGCAAGCTACACCTTC. Translating it yields CASRSMDLSASYTF. Complete variable domain (other parts from reference TRBV7-9 and TRBJ1-2): DTGVSQNPRHKITKRGQNVTFRCDPISEHNRLYWYRQTLGQGPEFLTYFQNEAQLEKSRLLSDRFSAERPKGSFSTLEIQRTEQGDSAMYLCASRSMDLSASYTFGSGTRLTVV.